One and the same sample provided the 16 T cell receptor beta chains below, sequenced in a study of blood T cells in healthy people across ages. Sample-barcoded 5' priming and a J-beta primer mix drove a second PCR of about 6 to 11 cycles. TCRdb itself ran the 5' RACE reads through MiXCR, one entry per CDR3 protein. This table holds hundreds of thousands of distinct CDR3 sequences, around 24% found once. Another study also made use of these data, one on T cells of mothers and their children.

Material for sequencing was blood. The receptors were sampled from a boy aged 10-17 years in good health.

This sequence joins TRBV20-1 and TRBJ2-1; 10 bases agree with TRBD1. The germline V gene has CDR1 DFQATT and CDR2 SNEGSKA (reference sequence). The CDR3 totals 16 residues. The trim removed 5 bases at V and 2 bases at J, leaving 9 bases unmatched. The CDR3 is CSAGVRTGGPYNEQFF. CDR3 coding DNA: TGCAGTGCTGGGGTCCGGACAGGGGGGCCCTACAATGAGCAGTTCTTC.

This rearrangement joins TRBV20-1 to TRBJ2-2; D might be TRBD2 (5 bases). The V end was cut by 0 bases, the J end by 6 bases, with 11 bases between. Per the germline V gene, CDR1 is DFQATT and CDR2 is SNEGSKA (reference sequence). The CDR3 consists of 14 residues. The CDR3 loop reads CSARDFEGPGELFF. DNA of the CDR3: TGCAGTGCTAGAGATTTTGAGGGTCCCGGGGAGCTGTTTTTT.

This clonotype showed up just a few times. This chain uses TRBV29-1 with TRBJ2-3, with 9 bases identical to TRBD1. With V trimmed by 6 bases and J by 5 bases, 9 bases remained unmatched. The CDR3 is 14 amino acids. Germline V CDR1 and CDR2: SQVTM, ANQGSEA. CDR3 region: CSVGTGNSRDTQYF. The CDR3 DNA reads TGCAGCGTGGGGACAGGGAACAGTCGAGATACGCAGTATTTT.

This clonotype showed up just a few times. The CDR3 region is CASSQDGGEAFF. CDR3 sequence (DNA): TGCGCCAGCAGCCAAGATGGGGGTGAAGCTTTCTTT. J is TRBJ1-1 and V is TRBV4-3, with D tentatively TRBD1 (5 bases). Germline V gene lookup returns CDR1 LGHNA and CDR2 YSLEER. CDR3 length: 12 residues. Deletions cut 0 bases from V and 7 bases from J, with 6 bases between.

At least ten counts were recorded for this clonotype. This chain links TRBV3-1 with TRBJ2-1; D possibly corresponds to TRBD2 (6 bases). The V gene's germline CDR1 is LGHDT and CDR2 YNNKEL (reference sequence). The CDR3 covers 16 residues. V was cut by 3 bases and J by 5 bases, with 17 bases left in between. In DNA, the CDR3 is TGTGCCAGCAGCCAGCGGGGCGGGGCGGGTAACAATGAGCAGTTCTTC. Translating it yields CASSQRGGAGNNEQFF.

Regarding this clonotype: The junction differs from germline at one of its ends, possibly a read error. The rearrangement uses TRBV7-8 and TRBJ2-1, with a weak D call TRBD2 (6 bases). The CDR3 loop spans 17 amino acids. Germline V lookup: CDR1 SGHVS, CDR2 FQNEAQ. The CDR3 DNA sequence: TGTGCCAGCAGCTTAGCATGGGCGGGAAGCTCCTGCAATGAGCAGTTCTTC. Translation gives CASSLAWAGSSCNEQFF.

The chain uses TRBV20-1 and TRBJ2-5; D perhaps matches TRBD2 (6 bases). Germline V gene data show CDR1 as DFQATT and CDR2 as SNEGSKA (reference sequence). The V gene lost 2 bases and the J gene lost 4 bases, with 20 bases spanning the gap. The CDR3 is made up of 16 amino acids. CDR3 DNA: TGCAGTGCTAGACGATTGGGATCTACTAGCTTAGAGACCCAGTACTTC. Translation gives CSARRLGSTSLETQYF.

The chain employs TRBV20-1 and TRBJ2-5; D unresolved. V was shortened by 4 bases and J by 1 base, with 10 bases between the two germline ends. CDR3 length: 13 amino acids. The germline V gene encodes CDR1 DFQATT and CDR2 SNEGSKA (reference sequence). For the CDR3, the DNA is TGCAGTGCTAACCCCCAACCCCAAGAGACCCAGTACTTC. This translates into CSANPQPQETQYF.

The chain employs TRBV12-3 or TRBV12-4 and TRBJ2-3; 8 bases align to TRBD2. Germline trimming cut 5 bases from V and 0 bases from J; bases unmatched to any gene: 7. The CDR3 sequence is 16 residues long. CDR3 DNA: TGTGCCAGCAGTCCCACTAGCGGAGGTAGCACAGATACGCAGTATTTT. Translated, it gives CASSPTSGGSTDTQYF.

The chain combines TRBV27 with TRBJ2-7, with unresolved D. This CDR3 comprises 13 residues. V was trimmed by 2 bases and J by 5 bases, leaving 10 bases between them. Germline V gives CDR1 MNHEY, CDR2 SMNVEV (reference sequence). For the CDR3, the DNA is TGTGCCAGCAGTTTAGTGGCTACCCACGAGCAGTACTTC. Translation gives CASSLVATHEQYF.

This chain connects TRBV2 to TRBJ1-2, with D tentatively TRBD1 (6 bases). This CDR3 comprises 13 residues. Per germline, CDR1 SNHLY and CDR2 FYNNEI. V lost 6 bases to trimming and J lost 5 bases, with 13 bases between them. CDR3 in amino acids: CASSEGERYGYTF. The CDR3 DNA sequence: TGTGCCAGCAGCGAGGGGGAGCGGTATGGCTACACCTTC.

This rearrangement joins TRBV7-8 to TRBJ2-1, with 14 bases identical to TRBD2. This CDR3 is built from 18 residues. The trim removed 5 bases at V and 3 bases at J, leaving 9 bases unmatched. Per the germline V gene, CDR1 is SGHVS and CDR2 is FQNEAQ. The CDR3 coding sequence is TGTGCCAGCAGCGTAGGGACTAGCGGGGGACTTATCTACAATGAGCAGTTCTTC. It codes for CASSVGTSGGLIYNEQFF.

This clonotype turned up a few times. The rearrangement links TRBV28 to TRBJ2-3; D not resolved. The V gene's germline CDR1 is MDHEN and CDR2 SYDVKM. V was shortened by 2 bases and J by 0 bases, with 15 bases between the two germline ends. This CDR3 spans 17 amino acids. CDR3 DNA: TGTGCCAGCAGTTTAGCGGAACTTTTGAGGAGCACAGATACGCAGTATTTT. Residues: CASSLAELLRSTDTQYF.

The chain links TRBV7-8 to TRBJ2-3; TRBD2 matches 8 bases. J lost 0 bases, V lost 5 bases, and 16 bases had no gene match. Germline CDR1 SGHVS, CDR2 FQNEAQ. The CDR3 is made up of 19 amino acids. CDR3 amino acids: CASSPRGVAGIGSTDTQYF. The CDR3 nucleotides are TGTGCCAGCAGCCCGCGGGGGGTAGCGGGAATCGGGAGCACAGATACGCAGTATTTT. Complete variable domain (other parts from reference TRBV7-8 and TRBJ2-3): GAGVSQSPRYKVAKRGQDVALRCDPISGHVSLFWYQQALGQGPEFLTYFQNEAQLDKSGLPSDRFFAERPEGSVSTLKIQRTQQEDSAVYLCASSPRGVAGIGSTDTQYFGPGTRLTVL.

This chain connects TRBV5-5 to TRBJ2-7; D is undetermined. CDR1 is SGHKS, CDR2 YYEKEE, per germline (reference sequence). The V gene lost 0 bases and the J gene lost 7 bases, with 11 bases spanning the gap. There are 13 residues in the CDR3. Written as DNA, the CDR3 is TGTGCCAGCAGCTTGGGAGCAGAGCCGGAGCAGTACTTC. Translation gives CASSLGAEPEQYF.

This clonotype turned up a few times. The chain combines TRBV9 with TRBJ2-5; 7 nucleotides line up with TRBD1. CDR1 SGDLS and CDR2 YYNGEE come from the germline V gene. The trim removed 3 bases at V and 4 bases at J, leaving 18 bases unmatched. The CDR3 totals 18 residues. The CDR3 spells CASSAGTVGGLGGETQYF. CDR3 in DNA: TGTGCCAGCAGCGCAGGGACAGTAGGGGGCCTCGGCGGAGAGACCCAGTACTTC. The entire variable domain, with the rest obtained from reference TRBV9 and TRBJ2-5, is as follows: DSGVTQTPKHLITATGQRVTLRCSPRSGDLSVYWYQQSLDQGLQFLIQYYNGEERAKGNILERFSAQQFPDLHSELNLSSLELGDSALYFCASSAGTVGGLGGETQYFGPGTRLLVL.